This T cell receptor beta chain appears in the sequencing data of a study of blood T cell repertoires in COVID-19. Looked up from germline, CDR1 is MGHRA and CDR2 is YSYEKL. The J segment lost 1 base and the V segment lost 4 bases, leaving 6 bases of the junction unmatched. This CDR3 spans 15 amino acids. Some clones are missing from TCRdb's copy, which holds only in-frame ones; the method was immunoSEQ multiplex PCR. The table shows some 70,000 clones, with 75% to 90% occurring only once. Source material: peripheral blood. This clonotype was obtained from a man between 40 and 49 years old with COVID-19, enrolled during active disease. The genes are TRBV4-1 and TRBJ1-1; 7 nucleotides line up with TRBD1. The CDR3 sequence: CASSPPGQPNTEAFF. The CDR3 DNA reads TGCGCCAGCAGCCCTCCGGGACAGCCGAACACTGAAGCTTTCTTT.